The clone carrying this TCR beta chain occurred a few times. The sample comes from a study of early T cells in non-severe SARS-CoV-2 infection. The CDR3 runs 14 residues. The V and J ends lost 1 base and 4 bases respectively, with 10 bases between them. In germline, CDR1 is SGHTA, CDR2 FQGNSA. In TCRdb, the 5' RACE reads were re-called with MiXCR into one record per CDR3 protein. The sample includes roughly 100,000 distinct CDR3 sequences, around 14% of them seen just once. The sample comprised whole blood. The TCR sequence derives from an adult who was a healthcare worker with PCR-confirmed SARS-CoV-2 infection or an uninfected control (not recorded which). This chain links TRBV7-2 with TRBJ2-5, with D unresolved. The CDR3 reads CASSLVPDPETQYF. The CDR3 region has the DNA TGTGCCAGCAGCTTAGTCCCCGACCCAGAGACCCAGTACTTC.